Listed below are T cell receptor beta chains from one sample, sequenced in a study of CD8+ T cells in alopecia areata. The assay was immunoSEQ multiplex PCR, and TCRdb's table has in-frame clones only and misses some. The sample has over 150,000 clones, about 55% seen once. Sequenced here: CD8+ T cells sorted from blood, sampled at week 24, from a patient treated with tofacitinib. The receptor source for this set is a human donor with alopecia areata. Both conserved end residues are part of each CDR3. A D gene is named only where the DNA matches it firmly. Clone size, where shown, is once, few, many, or a class for clones that have expanded.

D,J,V,size,CDR3,DNA
NA,TRBJ2-7,TRBV23-1,few,CASSQSEGQTPEQYF,TGCGCCAGCAGTCAATCTGAAGGACAGACTCCCGAGCAGTACTTC
NA,TRBJ1-5,TRBV2,NA,CASCSGEGNQPQHF,TGTGCCAGCTGCTCGGGGGAGGGCAATCAGCCCCAGCATTTT
NA,TRBJ1-2,TRBV5-1,few,CASKAGEDYGYTF,TGCGCCAGCAAGGCAGGGGAGGACTATGGCTACACCTTC
NA,TRBJ1-1,TRBV30,NA,CAWRGNTEAFF,TGTGCCTGGCGAGGGAACACTGAAGCTTTCTTT
TRBD2,TRBJ2-7,TRBV9,NA,CASSPGRDEQYF,TGTGCCAGCAGCCCCGGGAGGGACGAGCAGTACTTC
NA,TRBJ1-5,TRBV10-3,NA,CATQTGGVNQPQHF,TGTGCCACCCAGACTGGGGGCGTCAATCAGCCCCAGCATTTT
NA,TRBJ1-2,TRBV29-1,few,CSVEDLQGYGYTF,TGCAGCGTTGAAGATCTTCAGGGGTATGGCTACACCTTC
TRBD1,TRBJ1-5,TRBV4-3,few,CASSQAEMDRGTLNGIWQPQHF,TGCGCCAGCAGCCAAGCCGAAATGGACAGGGGGACCCTCAATGGGATATGGCAGCCCCAGCATTTT
NA,TRBJ2-7,TRBV19,NA,CASSITGEAYEQYF,TGTGCCAGTAGTATTACAGGGGAGGCCTACGAGCAGTACTTC
NA,TRBJ2-7,TRBV6-6,NA,CASSDDTKRDEQYF,TGTGCCAGCAGTGACGACACAAAAAGGGACGAGCAGTACTTC
TRBD2,TRBJ2-3,TRBV5-1,few,CASSVTPSGVGSTDTQYF,TGCGCCAGCAGCGTTACCCCCAGCGGGGTTGGGTCCACAGATACGCAGTATTTT
NA,TRBJ1-1,TRBV25-1,NA,CASHPGGLTEAFF,TGTGCCAGCCACCCGGGGGGCCTCACTGAAGCTTTCTTT
NA,TRBJ1-4,TRBV29-1,NA,CSVDGTANEKLFF,TGCAGCGTTGACGGGACGGCTAATGAAAAACTGTTTTTT
NA,TRBJ2-1,TRBV2,few,CASSVRTARNEQFF,TGTGCCAGCAGTGTTAGGACAGCTAGAAATGAGCAGTTCTTC
NA,TRBJ2-7,TRBV30,NA,CAWSESYEQYF,TGTGCCTGGAGTGAAAGCTACGAGCAGTACTTC
NA,TRBJ1-3,TRBV23-1,few,CASSRRYSGNTIYF,TGCGCCAGCAGTCGGCGCTACTCTGGAAACACCATATATTTT
NA,TRBJ1-6,TRBV6-5,few,CASSYGSNSPLHF,TGTGCCAGCAGTTACGGATCCAATTCACCCCTCCACTTT
NA,TRBJ1-5,TRBV6-1,NA,CASSEAGTGGQPQHF,TGTGCCAGCAGTGAAGCAGGAACAGGTGGTCAGCCCCAGCATTTT
NA,TRBJ1-4,TRBV20-1,few,CSASRGEKLFF,TGCAGTGCAAGTAGGGGTGAAAAACTGTTTTTT
NA,TRBJ1-1,TRBV30,few,CAWSGGGIQNTEAFF,TGTGCCTGGAGTGGCGGGGGAATCCAAAACACTGAAGCTTTCTTT
NA,TRBJ2-2,TRBV9,NA,CASSGYGQAGELFF,TGTGCCAGCAGCGGTTACGGGCAGGCCGGGGAGCTGTTTTTT
NA,TRBJ1-2,TRBV5-6,NA,CASSVPEGGYGYTF,TGTGCCAGCAGCGTACCTGAGGGAGGGTATGGCTACACCTTC
NA,TRBJ1-2,TRBV4-1,few,CASSQADLMDYGYTF,TGCGCCAGCAGCCAAGCGGATTTGATGGACTATGGCTACACCTTC
NA,TRBJ2-3,TRBV27,NA,CASSSWSGDTDTQYF,TGTGCCAGCAGTTCATGGTCCGGGGACACAGATACGCAGTATTTT
TRBD2,TRBJ2-3,TRBV4-3,many,CASSQDGAGGTDTQYF,TGCGCCAGCAGCCAAGACGGAGCGGGGGGCACAGATACGCAGTATTTT
NA,TRBJ2-3,TRBV10-3,few,CAISEPAGPGGTDTQYF,TGTGCCATCAGTGAGCCGGCCGGACCGGGCGGCACAGATACGCAGTATTTT
NA,TRBJ2-1,TRBV7-9,NA,CASSLPKRANGNEQFF,TGTGCCAGCAGCCTACCAAAGCGGGCCAATGGCAATGAGCAGTTCTTC
TRBD2,TRBJ2-1,TRBV7-3,NA,CASSIGLANEQFF,TGTGCCAGCAGCATCGGACTAGCCAATGAGCAGTTCTTC
TRBD1,TRBJ1-2,TRBV30,NA,CAWSSPYGQGISNYGYTF,TGTGCCTGGAGTTCCCCATATGGACAGGGGATAAGTAACTATGGCTACACCTTC
NA,TRBJ2-1,TRBV9,NA,CASSVPSDEQFF,TGTGCCAGCAGCGTACCCTCGGATGAGCAGTTCTTC
NA,TRBJ2-1,TRBV9,once,CASSPPGASSYNEQFF,TGTGCCAGCAGCCCCCCCGGGGCAAGCTCCTACAATGAGCAGTTCTTC
NA,TRBJ2-2,TRBV30,NA,CAWSVLNAGELFF,TGTGCCTGGAGTGTATTGAACGCCGGGGAGCTGTTTTTT
NA,TRBJ2-3,TRBV6-5,NA,CASSYSSSTDTQYF,TGTGCCAGCAGTTATTCAAGTAGCACAGATACGCAGTATTTT
NA,TRBJ2-7,TRBV11-2,NA,CASSLDLGKAYEQYF,TGTGCCAGCAGCTTAGATCTGGGGAAAGCCTACGAGCAGTACTTC
TRBD2,TRBJ2-5,TRBV7-8,NA,CASSASRGGKEETQYF,TGTGCCAGCAGCGCGAGTCGGGGGGGGAAAGAAGAGACCCAGTACTTC
NA,TRBJ2-7,TRBV19,NA,CASSATGSLEYEQYF,TGTGCCAGTAGTGCAACAGGGAGTTTAGAGTACGAGCAGTACTTC
NA,TRBJ1-5,TRBV4-3,NA,CASSQSAGSNQPQHF,TGCGCCAGCAGCCAGTCGGCCGGGAGCAATCAGCCCCAGCATTTT
NA,TRBJ2-7,TRBV9,NA,CASSARTDFYEQYF,TGTGCCAGCAGCGCCAGGACGGATTTCTACGAGCAGTACTTC
NA,TRBJ2-7,TRBV6-5,NA,CASSYSDRGYEQYF,TGTGCCAGCAGTTACTCGGACAGAGGCTACGAGCAGTACTTC
TRBD2,TRBJ2-3,TRBV7-8,NA,CASSLTRVGLADGTDTQYF,TGTGCCAGCAGCTTAACTCGGGTGGGACTAGCTGACGGCACAGATACGCAGTATTTT
TRBD1,TRBJ2-1,TRBV2,NA,CASSGQGAYNEQFF,TGTGCCAGCAGTGGACAGGGGGCATACAATGAGCAGTTCTTC
NA,TRBJ2-3,TRBV30,NA,CAWRQGWGTDTQYF,TGTGCCTGGCGCCAAGGGTGGGGAACAGATACGCAGTATTTT
TRBD1,TRBJ1-2,TRBV29-1,NA,CSVEDRDRPNYGYTF,TGCAGCGTTGAAGATAGGGACAGACCTAACTATGGCTACACCTTC
NA,TRBJ1-6,TRBV4-3,NA,CASSQDPPGGEGSPLHF,TGCGCCAGCAGCCAAGATCCACCGGGAGGGGAGGGTTCACCCCTCCACTTT
NA,TRBJ1-1,TRBV4-1,NA,CASSQVVVTEAFF,TGCGCCAGCAGCCAAGTGGTGGTAACTGAAGCTTTCTTT
TRBD1,TRBJ2-1,TRBV4-3,many,CASSQDRGPNNEQFF,TGCGCCAGCAGCCAAGACAGGGGGCCCAACAATGAGCAGTTCTTC
NA,TRBJ1-4,TRBV5-1,NA,CASSLGEKLFF,TGCGCCAGCAGCTTGGGCGAAAAACTGTTTTTT
TRBD1,TRBJ1-6,TRBV27,NA,CASAQGYGSPLHF,TGTGCCAGCGCACAGGGGTACGGTTCACCCCTCCACTTT
NA,TRBJ1-1,TRBV27,few,CASSPTPNTEAFF,TGTGCCAGCAGTCCCACACCCAACACTGAAGCTTTCTTT
NA,TRBJ2-3,TRBV29-1,NA,CSAMTSSTDTQYF,TGCAGCGCCATGACAAGTAGCACAGATACGCAGTATTTT
NA,TRBJ2-1,TRBV9,NA,CASSVRGESSYNEQFF,TGTGCCAGCAGCGTAAGGGGAGAGAGCTCCTACAATGAGCAGTTCTTC
NA,TRBJ2-2,TRBV11-2,few,CASSLSNGELFF,TGTGCCAGCAGCTTGTCAAATGGGGAGCTGTTTTTT
TRBD1,TRBJ1-2,TRBV4-3,NA,CASSQRQGDYYGYTF,TGCGCCAGCAGCCAAAGACAGGGAGACTACTATGGCTACACCTTC
NA,TRBJ2-2,TRBV4-3,NA,CASSSHLQGETGELFF,TGCGCCAGCAGCTCCCATCTACAGGGAGAGACCGGGGAGCTGTTTTTT
NA,TRBJ2-3,TRBV7-2,few,CASSQGGPDTQYF,TGTGCCAGCAGCCAGGGGGGGCCGGATACGCAGTATTTT
TRBD2,TRBJ2-5,TRBV13,few,CASSLRGTSRGTQYF,TGTGCCAGCAGCTTAAGGGGGACTAGCAGGGGGACCCAGTACTTC
NA,TRBJ2-7,TRBV6-1,NA,CASSATGEQYF,TGTGCCAGCAGTGCCACAGGGGAGCAGTACTTC
TRBD1,TRBJ2-3,TRBV29-1,few,CSVPQGGTDTQYF,TGCAGCGTCCCACAGGGGGGCACAGATACGCAGTATTTT
NA,TRBJ2-7,TRBV9,NA,CASSVLPSGGQDLGEQYF,TGTGCCAGCAGCGTACTCCCCTCGGGGGGACAGGACTTAGGCGAGCAGTACTTC
NA,TRBJ2-1,TRBV18,NA,CASSKEVQGSYNEQFF,TGTGCCAGCTCAAAGGAGGTACAGGGCTCCTACAATGAGCAGTTCTTC